This note documents a single T cell receptor beta chain sequence. The data derive from a study of shared clonotypes between healthy human individuals. Germline loops: CDR1 MDHEN, CDR2 SYDVKM. The CDR3 has 16 residues. The J segment lost 3 bases and the V segment lost 6 bases, leaving 11 bases of the junction unmatched. The repertoire was sequenced with immunoSEQ multiplex PCR; TCRdb's copy has only in-frame clones and lacks some. The profile shows under 2.5 million clones, around 90% of them singletons. Sequencing was carried out using naive CD4+ T cells from PBMCs. The subset denotes: CD45RA+ positively selected. The receptor was derived from a man younger than 35 in good health. Some clones in this sample may be carry-over from other donors' samples. The chain recombines TRBV28 with TRBJ2-7, with TRBD1 matching 10 bases. The CDR3 coding sequence is TGTGCCAGCAGGGGGACAGGGGAGGGGGCTTACTACGAGCAGTACTTC. Translating it yields CASRGTGEGAYYEQYF.